Presented here are 12 T cell receptor beta chains from one specimen sequenced in a study of blood T cell repertoires in COVID-19. Only in-frame clones appear in the TCRdb table, and some are missing; sequencing was by immunoSEQ multiplex PCR. The sample has 52,000 or so clones, 80% to 85% seen once. The material sequenced was peripheral blood. These receptors came from a human donor in a cohort sampled during active or convalescent COVID-19.

J is TRBJ2-7 and V is TRBV19; D perhaps matches TRBD1 (5 bases). The CDR3 covers 14 residues. Per the germline V gene, CDR1 is LNHDA and CDR2 is SQIVND (reference sequence). V was clipped by 10 bases and J by 0 bases, with 16 bases between them. DNA of the CDR3: TGTGCCACCACCCTGACAGTGAGCTCCTACGAGCAGTACTTC. This sequence encodes CATTLTVSSYEQYF. Full variable domain (outside the CDR3, taken from reference TRBV19 and TRBJ2-7): DGGITQSPKYLFRKEGQNVTLSCEQNLNHDAMYWYRQDPGQGLRLIYYSQIVNDFQKGDIAEGYSVSREKKESFPLTVTSAQKNPTAFYLCATTLTVSSYEQYFGPGTRLTVT.

The rearrangement joins TRBV29-1 to TRBJ1-4; TRBD1 might be the D (6 bases). V was trimmed by 6 bases and J by 7 bases, leaving 18 bases between them. CDR3 length: 14 residues. Looked up from germline, CDR1 is SQVTM and CDR2 is ANQGSEA. Here the CDR3 DNA reads TGCAGCGTGGACACAGGGTACTCGGTTGAAAAACTGTTTTTT. Translating gives CSVDTGYSVEKLFF.

The chain uses TRBV6-2 or TRBV6-3 and TRBJ1-4; tentatively, D is TRBD1 (5 bases). The CDR3 has 15 amino acids. V was shortened by 4 bases and J by 8 bases, with 17 bases between the two germline ends. Per the germline V gene, CDR1 is MNHEY and CDR2 is SVGEGT. The CDR3 loop is CASSSQGQRGEKLFF. CDR3 coding DNA: TGTGCCAGCAGTTCCCAGGGTCAGCGGGGCGAAAAACTGTTTTTT.

This clone counts as medium-sized. The J gene is TRBJ2-7, the V gene TRBV19, with TRBD1 as a possible D gene (6 bases). Trimming shortened V by 7 bases and J by 2 bases, and 27 bases separated the two germline ends. The CDR3 covers 18 residues. Germline-derived CDR1 and CDR2 are LNHDA and SQIVND (reference sequence). The CDR3 nucleotides read TGTGCCAGTACTACAACTGATTCGACCGGGACAAGACCCTACGAGCAGTACTTC. It encodes CASTTTDSTGTRPYEQYF.

The chain joins TRBV18 to TRBJ1-5, with 10 bases matching TRBD1. Per germline, CDR1 KGHSH and CDR2 LQKENI. Trimming at V came to 5 bases and at J to 11 bases, leaving 15 bases not matched to a gene. The CDR3 is 16 residues long. CDR3 protein: CASSTKGTGALGSQHF. CDR3 DNA sequence: TGTGCCAGCTCAACAAAGGGGACAGGGGCGCTGGGGTCCCAGCATTTT. Supplemented by reference TRBV18 and TRBJ1-5, the full variable domain reads NAGVMQNPRHLVRRRGQEARLRCSPMKGHSHVYWYRQLPEEGLKFMVYLQKENIIDESGMPKERFSAEFPKEGPSILRIQQVVRGDSAAYFCASSTKGTGALGSQHFGDGTRLSIL.

The CDR3 loop is CASSYKGEANQPQHF. The CDR3 DNA is TGTGCCAGCAGTTATAAGGGGGAAGCCAATCAGCCCCAGCATTTT. The J gene is TRBJ1-5, the V gene TRBV6-5; maybe TRBD1 (6 bases). V lost 3 bases to trimming and J lost 3 bases, with 12 bases between them. The germline V gene has CDR1 MNHEY and CDR2 SVGAGI. The CDR3 is 15 residues long.

The V gene is TRBV9, the J gene TRBJ1-2; a possible D gene is TRBD1 (6 bases). The germline CDR1 and CDR2 sequences are SGDLS and YYNGEE. The CDR3 is 14 amino acids. The V end lost 2 bases, the J end lost 4 bases, and 12 bases lay between the germline ends. The CDR3 DNA is TGTGCCAGCAGCGTTCAACAGGGTTCCTATGGCTACACCTTC. This codes for CASSVQQGSYGYTF.

A single count supports this clone. This chain uses TRBV19 with TRBJ1-6; tentative D call: TRBD1 (5 bases). Germline CDR1 reads LNHDA; CDR2 reads SQIVND (reference sequence). Trimming shortened V by 3 bases and J by 5 bases, and 11 bases separated the two germline ends. The CDR3 spans 15 residues. In DNA form, the CDR3 reads TGTGCCAGTAGTATTTTCTACAGGAATAATTCACCCCTCCACTTT. It translates to CASSIFYRNNSPLHF.

The rearrangement links TRBV6-5 to TRBJ2-4; TRBD1 matches at 7 bases. V lost 5 bases to trimming and J lost 1 base; unmatched junction nucleotides: 8. The CDR3 has 16 amino acids. Germline CDR1 MNHEY, CDR2 SVGAGI. The CDR3 bases are TGTGCCAGCAGTAACTTACAGGGGTGGGCCAAAAACATTCAGTACTTC. Amino acids: CASSNLQGWAKNIQYF.

The chain recombines TRBV9 with TRBJ2-2; D is possibly TRBD2 (6 bases). V lost 3 bases and J lost 2, with 11 bases in between. Germline CDR1 reads SGDLS; CDR2 reads YYNGEE. This CDR3 spans 15 amino acids. CDR3 amino acids: CASSGGDSNTGELFF. The DNA for the CDR3 is TGTGCCAGCAGCGGGGGGGACTCAAACACCGGGGAGCTGTTTTTT.

The CDR3: CASRPSPLGGNTIYF. The CDR3 DNA reads as TGTGCCAGCAGACCTAGCCCCCTGGGGGGAAACACCATATATTTT. The V and J genes are TRBV7-2 and TRBJ1-3, with D unresolved. The CDR3 runs to 15 residues. The V end lost 6 bases, the J end lost 4 bases, and 16 bases lay between the germline ends. Germline CDR1 is SGHTA and CDR2 is FQGNSA. The complete variable domain, with remaining parts taken from reference TRBV7-2 and TRBJ1-3, reads GAGVSQSPSNKVTEKGKDVELRCDPISGHTALYWYRQSLGQGLEFLIYFQGNSAPDKSGLPSDRFSAERTGGSVSTLTIQRTQQEDSAVYLCASRPSPLGGNTIYFGEGSWLTVV.

This clone showed up just once. V and J are TRBV2 and TRBJ1-1; a weak D match, TRBD1 (5 bases). Germline V lookup: CDR1 SNHLY, CDR2 FYNNEI. The CDR3 runs 14 residues. The germline V and J ends were trimmed by 5 bases and 0 bases, with 10 bases remaining between them. For the CDR3, the DNA is TGTGCCAGCAGTCGGAGGGGTATGAACACTGAAGCTTTCTTT. Translating gives CASSRRGMNTEAFF.